Below are 9 T cell receptor beta chains sequenced from a single sample in a study of CD4 T cells in relation to SARS-CoV-2 and coronaviruses. The data were produced by immunoSEQ multiplex PCR, yet TCRdb's version contains in-frame clones alone and is incomplete. Of under 70,000 clones in the sample, roughly 88% were seen once. CD4+ T cells from unexposed donors were obtained before the COVID-19 pandemic (2011-2018). The sequenced sample consisted of memory CD4+ T cells from PBMCs. All receptors derive from a human donor in good health.

The gene calls are TRBV6-5 and TRBJ2-1, with 8 bases identical to TRBD2. The CDR3 extends over 15 amino acids. The germline V gene has CDR1 MNHEY and CDR2 SVGAGI. V shed 5 bases, J shed 9 bases, and the junction held 12 bases outside the gene matches. This CDR3 reads CASSQPGLGGGEQFF. The CDR3 DNA reads TGTGCCAGCAGTCAACCGGGACTAGGGGGGGGTGAGCAGTTCTTC.

CDR3 in DNA: TGTGCCAGCAGTTCGGGCTCAGAAGCTTTCTTT. Translating gives CASSSGSEAFF. This chain connects TRBV28 to TRBJ1-1; D is undetermined. V dropped 4 bases and J dropped 8 bases, with 8 bases sitting between them. CDR3 length: 11 amino acids. Germline CDR1 MDHEN, CDR2 SYDVKM.

In DNA form, the CDR3 reads TGCGCCAGCGGGGGGGTAGGGTCGGTCGGCGACACCGGGGAGCTGTTTTTT. Translated, it gives CASGGVGSVGDTGELFF. This chain joins TRBV5-1 and TRBJ2-2; 7 nucleotides align to TRBD2. Trimming removed 7 bases from V and 3 bases from J; junction bases left unmatched: 15. Germline CDR1 reads SGHRS; CDR2 reads YFSETQ. This CDR3 comprises 17 residues.

This clone was seen only once. The rearrangement links TRBV5-1 to TRBJ2-7; possible D gene TRBD2, 5 bases. CDR3 length: 12 residues. Germline CDR1 reads SGHRS; CDR2 reads YFSETQ. Trimming removed 5 bases at V and 3 bases at J, with 9 bases between. The CDR3 coding sequence is TGCGCCAGCAGTGGGAGTTTCTACGAGCAGTACTTC. Translated: CASSGSFYEQYF.

J is TRBJ2-1 and V is TRBV7-9, with 12 nucleotides matching TRBD2. CDR1 and CDR2 (germline): SEHNR, FQNEAQ (reference sequence). Trimming removed 4 bases from V and 5 bases from J; junction bases left unmatched: 9. There are 17 residues in the CDR3. CDR3 residues: CASSSRTSGNSHNEQFF. As DNA, the CDR3 is TGTGCCAGCAGCTCCCGGACTAGCGGGAATTCCCACAATGAGCAGTTCTTC.

A word on this clone: Other DNA sequences from this sample encode an identical CDR3 as well. This rearrangement joins TRBV18 to TRBJ2-2; D unresolved. Germline CDR1 is KGHSH and CDR2 is LQKENI. The V and J ends lost 1 base and 1 base respectively, with 1 base between them. This CDR3 spans 13 amino acids. The CDR3 DNA is TGTGCCAGCTCACCACAGAACACCGGGGAGCTGTTTTTT. Protein sequence: CASSPQNTGELFF.

The chain uses TRBV30 and TRBJ1-4; D is ambiguous. The CDR3 is 12 residues long. V dropped 2 bases and J dropped 8 bases, with 9 bases sitting between them. CDR1 and CDR2 from the germline V gene are GTSNPN and SVGIG (reference sequence). CDR3 residues: CAWSNPGEKLFF. CDR3 in DNA: TGTGCCTGGAGTAACCCGGGGGAAAAACTGTTTTTT.

V is TRBV10-2 and J is TRBJ1-6, with D unclear. V dropped 6 bases and J dropped 8 bases, with 14 bases sitting between them. The germline V gene encodes CDR1 WSHSY and CDR2 SAAADI. The CDR3 sequence is 14 residues long. CDR3 DNA sequence: TGCGCCAGCAGAAGACCCGACGGGGATTCACCCCTCCACTTT. Translated: CASRRPDGDSPLHF.

The genes are TRBV5-4 and TRBJ2-1; D not certain. The CDR3 contains 11 residues. Germline V gene lookup returns CDR1 SGHNT and CDR2 YYREEE (reference sequence). The germline V and J ends were trimmed by 4 bases and 5 bases, with 4 bases remaining between them. CDR3 region: CASSMNNEQFF. The CDR3 nucleotides are TGTGCCAGCAGCATGAACAATGAGCAGTTCTTC.